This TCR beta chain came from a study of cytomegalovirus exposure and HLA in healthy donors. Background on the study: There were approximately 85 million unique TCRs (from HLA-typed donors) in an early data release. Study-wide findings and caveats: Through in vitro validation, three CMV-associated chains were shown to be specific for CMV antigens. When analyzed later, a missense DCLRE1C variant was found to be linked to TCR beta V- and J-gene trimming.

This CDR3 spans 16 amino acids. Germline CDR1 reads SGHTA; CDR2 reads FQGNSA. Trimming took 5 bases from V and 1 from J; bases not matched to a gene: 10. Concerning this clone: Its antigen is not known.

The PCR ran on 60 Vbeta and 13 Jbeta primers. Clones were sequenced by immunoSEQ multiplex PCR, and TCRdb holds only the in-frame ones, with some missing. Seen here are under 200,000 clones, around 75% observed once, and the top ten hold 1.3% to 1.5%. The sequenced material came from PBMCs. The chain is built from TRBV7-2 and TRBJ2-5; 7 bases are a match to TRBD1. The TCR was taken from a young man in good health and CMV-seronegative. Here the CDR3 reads CASSQAIGTVQETQYF. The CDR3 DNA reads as TGTGCCAGCAGCCAAGCGATCGGGACAGTCCAAGAGACCCAGTACTTC.